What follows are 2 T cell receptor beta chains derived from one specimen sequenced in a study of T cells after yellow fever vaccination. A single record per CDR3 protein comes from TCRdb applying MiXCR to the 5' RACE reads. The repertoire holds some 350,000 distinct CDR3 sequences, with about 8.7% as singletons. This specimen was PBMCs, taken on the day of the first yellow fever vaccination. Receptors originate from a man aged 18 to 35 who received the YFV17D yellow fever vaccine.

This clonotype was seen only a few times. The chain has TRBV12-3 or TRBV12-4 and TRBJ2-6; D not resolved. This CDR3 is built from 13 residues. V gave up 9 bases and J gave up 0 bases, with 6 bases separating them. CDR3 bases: TGTGCCAGTAGTAACTCTGGGGCCAACGTCCTGACTTTC. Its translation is CASSNSGANVLTF.

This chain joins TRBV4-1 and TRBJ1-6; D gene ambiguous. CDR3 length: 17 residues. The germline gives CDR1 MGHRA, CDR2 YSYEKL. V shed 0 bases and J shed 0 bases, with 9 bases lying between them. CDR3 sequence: CASSQESGSSYNSPLHF. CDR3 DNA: TGCGCCAGCAGCCAAGAATCTGGGAGCTCCTATAATTCACCCCTCCACTTT.